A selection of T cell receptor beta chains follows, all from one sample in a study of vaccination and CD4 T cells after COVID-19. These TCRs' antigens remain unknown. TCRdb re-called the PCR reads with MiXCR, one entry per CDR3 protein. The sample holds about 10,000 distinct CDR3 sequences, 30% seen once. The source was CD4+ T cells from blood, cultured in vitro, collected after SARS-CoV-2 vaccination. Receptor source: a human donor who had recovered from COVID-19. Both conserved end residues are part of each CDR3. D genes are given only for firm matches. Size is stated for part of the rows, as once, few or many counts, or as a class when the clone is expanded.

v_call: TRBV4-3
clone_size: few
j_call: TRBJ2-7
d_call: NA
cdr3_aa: CASSQDWGHNTYEQYF
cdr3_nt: TGCGCCAGCAGCCAAGATTGGGGACATAATACGTACGAGCAGTACTTC

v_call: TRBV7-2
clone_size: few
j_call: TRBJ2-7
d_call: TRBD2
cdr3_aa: CASSPQAGGPSYEQYF
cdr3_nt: TGTGCCAGCAGCCCTCAGGCGGGAGGCCCATCCTACGAGCAGTACTTC

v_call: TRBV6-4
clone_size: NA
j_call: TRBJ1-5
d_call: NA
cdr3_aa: CASGPKAKPHRPQHF
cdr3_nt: TGTGCCAGCGGGCCTAAGGCCAAACCCCATCGGCCCCAGCATTTT

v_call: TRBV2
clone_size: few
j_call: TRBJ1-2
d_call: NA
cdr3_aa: CASSRTPIRGGYTF
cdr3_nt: TGTGCCAGCAGTCGGACACCTATCAGGGGTGGCTACACCTTC

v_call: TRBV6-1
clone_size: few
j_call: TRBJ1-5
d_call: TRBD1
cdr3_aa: CASSVGTGNQPQHF
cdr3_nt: TGTGCCAGCAGTGTCGGGACAGGGAATCAGCCCCAGCATTTT

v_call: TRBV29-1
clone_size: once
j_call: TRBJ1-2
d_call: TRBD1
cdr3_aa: CSATQGALGYTF
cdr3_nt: TGCAGCGCAACCCAGGGGGCGCTTGGCTACACCTTC

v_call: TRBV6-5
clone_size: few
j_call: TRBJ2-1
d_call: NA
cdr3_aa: CASSYGLPFGNEQFF
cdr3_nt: TGTGCCAGCAGTTATGGACTACCCTTTGGCAATGAGCAGTTCTTC

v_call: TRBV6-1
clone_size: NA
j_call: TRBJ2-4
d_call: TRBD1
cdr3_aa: CASNGGGQGNIQYF
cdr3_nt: TGTGCCAGCAACGGGGGAGGACAGGGGAACATTCAGTACTTC

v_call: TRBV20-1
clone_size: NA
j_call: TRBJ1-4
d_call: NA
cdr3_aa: CSARDRASGGKLFF
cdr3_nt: TGCAGTGCTAGAGATCGAGCCTCCGGGGGAAAACTGTTTTTT

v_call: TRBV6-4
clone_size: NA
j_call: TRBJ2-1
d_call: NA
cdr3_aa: CASSEDGTYNEQFF
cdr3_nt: TGTGCCAGCAGTGAAGACGGAACCTACAATGAGCAGTTCTTC

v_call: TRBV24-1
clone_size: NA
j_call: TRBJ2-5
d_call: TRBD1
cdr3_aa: CATSRQGAGETQYF
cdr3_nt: TGTGCCACCAGCAGACAGGGGGCGGGAGAGACCCAGTACTTC

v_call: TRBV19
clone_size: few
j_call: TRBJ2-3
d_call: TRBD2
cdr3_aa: CASSGDYTDTQYF
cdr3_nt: TGTGCCTCTAGCGGAGATTACACAGATACGCAGTATTTT

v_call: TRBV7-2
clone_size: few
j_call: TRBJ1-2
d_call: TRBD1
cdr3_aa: CASSSGQGTYGYTF
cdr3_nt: TGTGCCAGCAGCTCGGGACAGGGAACGTATGGCTACACCTTC

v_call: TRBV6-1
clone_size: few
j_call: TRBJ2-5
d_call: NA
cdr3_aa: CATQERGRSETQYF
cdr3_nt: TGTGCCACCCAAGAAAGGGGGAGAAGCGAGACCCAGTACTTC

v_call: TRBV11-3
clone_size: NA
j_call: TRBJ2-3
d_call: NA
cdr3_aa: CASSLISGGFSTDTQYF
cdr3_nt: TGTGCCAGCAGCTTAATTTCGGGGGGCTTTAGCACAGATACGCAGTATTTT

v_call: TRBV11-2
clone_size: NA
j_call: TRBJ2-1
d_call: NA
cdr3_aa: CASSQPGSNRNNEQFF
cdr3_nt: TGTGCCAGCAGCCAACCAGGGAGCAACCGTAACAATGAGCAGTTCTTC

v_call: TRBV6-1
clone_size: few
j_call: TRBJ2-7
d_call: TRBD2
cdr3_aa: CASSGSGSSYEQYF
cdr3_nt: TGTGCCAGCAGTGGTAGCGGGAGCTCCTACGAGCAGTACTTC

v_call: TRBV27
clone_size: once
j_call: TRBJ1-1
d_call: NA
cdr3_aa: CASTPRGVSKYTEAFF
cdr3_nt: TGTGCCAGCACCCCCCGGGGGGTAAGTAAGTACACTGAAGCTTTCTTT

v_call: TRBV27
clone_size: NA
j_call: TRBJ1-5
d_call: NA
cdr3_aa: CASSLPSRQISNQPQHF
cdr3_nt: TGTGCCAGCAGTTTACCCTCCCGACAGATTAGCAATCAGCCCCAGCATTTT

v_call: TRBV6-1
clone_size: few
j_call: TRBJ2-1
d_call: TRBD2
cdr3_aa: CASSSGLAYNEQFF
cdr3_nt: TGTGCCAGCAGCTCGGGACTAGCCTACAATGAGCAGTTCTTC

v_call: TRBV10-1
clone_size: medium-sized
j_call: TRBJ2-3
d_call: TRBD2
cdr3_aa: CASSESEFIGLAGGMADTQYF
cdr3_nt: TGCGCCAGCAGTGAGTCAGAGTTTATCGGATTAGCGGGAGGTATGGCAGATACGCAGTATTTT

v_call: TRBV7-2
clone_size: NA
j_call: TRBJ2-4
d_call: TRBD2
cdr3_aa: CASSLTPTSGRATNIQYF
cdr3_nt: TGTGCCAGCAGCCTAACCCCGACTAGCGGGAGGGCCACAAACATTCAGTACTTC